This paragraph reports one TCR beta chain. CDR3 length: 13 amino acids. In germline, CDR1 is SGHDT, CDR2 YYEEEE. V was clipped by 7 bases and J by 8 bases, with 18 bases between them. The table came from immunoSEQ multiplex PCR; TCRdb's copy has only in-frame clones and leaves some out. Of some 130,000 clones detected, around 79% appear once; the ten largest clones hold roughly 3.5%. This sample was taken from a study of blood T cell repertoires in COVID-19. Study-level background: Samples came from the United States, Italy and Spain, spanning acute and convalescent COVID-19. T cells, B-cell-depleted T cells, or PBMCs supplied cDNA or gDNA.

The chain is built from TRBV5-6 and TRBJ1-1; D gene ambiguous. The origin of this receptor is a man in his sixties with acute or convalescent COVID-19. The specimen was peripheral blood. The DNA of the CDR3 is TGTGCCAGCGAGGGTCGCGGGCCGACGGAAGCTTTCTTT. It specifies CASEGRGPTEAFF.